This entry concerns a single T cell receptor (beta chain). This clonotype was counted at least ten times. The specificity of this receptor is unknown. Base qualities were left out, and no much larger clone turns up one base away. To synthesize cDNA, template-switch 5'RACE was performed with a primer carrying a 10-nucleotide random unique molecular identifier so that each TCR transcript was tagged. Every sequencing run covered 15-18 subjects and yielded more than 160 million TCR-beta sequences. Total RNA was extracted with the RNeasy kit. The KAPA Real-time Library Amplification kit was used to amplify TCR-beta VDJ regions with primers for the TCR constant region and the 5'RACE anchor. A first PCR added sample indexes and Illumina adaptors, and a second PCR then raised library yield. After Ampure bead purification, the roughly 650 bp TCR product was size-selected on a 2% E-gel SizeSelection system. Before pooling, library quality was checked on a Bioanalyzer, concentration was measured with Qubit, and libraries were quantified with the Kapa Library Quantification kit. An Illumina HiSeq 2500 was used to sequence the libraries paired-end at 2 x 150 bp. To increase sequence diversity, about 23-30% phiX was spiked into each library pool. Per the source publication's procedure: The quality-filtered reads were processed with the UMI-based MiGEC pipeline, whose error correction step removed more than 85% of the raw TCR sequences. VDJ genes were aligned to IMGT germline references, and each clonotype was defined by a unique CDR3 amino acid sequence together with V-J genes. Clonal expansion, Shannon diversity and CDR3 relatedness were evaluated with VDJtools (CalcPairwiseDistances, ClusterSamples), while phylogenetic trees were built in CLCbio workbench. A clone was classed as expanded if it had 8 or more unique UMIs, a cutoff based on coefficient-of-variation modelling across technical triplicates. TCRdb trimmed public reads at Q25 via fastp, called clones via MiXCR and kept in-frame beta chains. Rows are unified per CDR3 protein, each entry keeping the most common DNA and genes. The V and J calls, along with clone size, are taken from TCRdb and not from the paper's own processing. The sample profile shows around 40,000 distinct CDR3 sequences; approximately 7.2% of them were found once. Of the sample, roughly 6% falls within the top ten clones.

This sample is part of a study of neurological immune-mediated disorders (dated by TCRdb to between 2019 and 2020). Turning to the overall study: The study compared peripheral blood TCR-beta repertoires of HTLV-I-associated myelopathy (HAM/TSP) patients, multiple sclerosis patients and healthy controls using UMI-based sequencing. The cohort was made up of some 70 subjects, consisting of around 14 HAM/TSP patients, around 35 multiple sclerosis patients and about 20 healthy controls. Longitudinal samples, technical triplicates and paired sorted CD4+ and CD8+ T-cell subsets, alongside PBMC samples, were included among the 90 to 130 TCR-beta libraries. The investigation overall reported the following: Across subjects, expanded clones never shared an identical CDR3 amino acid sequence, which suggests that the TCR-beta repertoires in every group were private. The highest TCR clonal expansion was observed in HAM/TSP patients, whereas the lowest was observed in MS patients, even when compared with healthy controls.

The healthy controls were volunteers from a blood bank in Maryland, USA. TCR libraries for sorted subsets were made from 800,000 to 1,000,000 sorted CD4+ or CD8+ T cells. Peripheral blood underwent Ficoll-Hypaque density gradient centrifugation to isolate PBMCs, which were then cryopreserved in liquid nitrogen. Paired sorted CD4+ and CD8+ subsets came from healthy controls, HAM/TSP patients and MS patients. The CDR3 runs 15 residues from the cysteine to the phenylalanine. Just CDR3 DNA is preserved here, 45 bases in frame from base 1. The germline V gene sets CDR1 to KGHSH and CDR2 to LQKENI. V lost 5 bases and J lost 2 bases, and the count of bases not matched to a germline gene is 6.

This chain joins TRBV18 to TRBJ2-3, with TRBD1 identical over 8 junction bases. The sample comprised CD4+ T cells from blood. This TCR was sampled from a middle-aged man in good health. CDR3 reads: CASSGRTGPTDTQYF. Here is the DNA: TGTGCCAGCTCAGGCCGGACAGGGCCCACAGATACGCAGTATTTT. Here the CDR3 is joined to the reference TRBV18 and TRBJ2-3 genes, and the full variable domain is: NAGVMQNPRHLVRRRGQEARLRCSPMKGHSHVYWYRQLPEEGLKFMVYLQKENIIDESGMPKERFSAEFPKEGPSILRIQQVVRGDSAAYFCASSGRTGPTDTQYFGPGTRLTVL.